This T cell receptor beta chain was retrieved from a study of radiotherapy plus CTLA-4 blockade in lung cancer. At the level of the study: Objective responses were seen in under 20% of patients, disease control in approximately 29%. General observations from the study: After treatment with radiotherapy plus ipilimumab, TCR clones that came from the tumor expanded in blood. Reported findings show early blood T cell clone dynamics, with interferon-beta, best predicted response.

Data came from immunoSEQ multiplex PCR; TCRdb stores just in-frame clones and leaves some out. Of around 37,000 clones listed, around 77% are singletons. This CDR3 spans 8 amino acids. Trimming shortened V by 7 bases and J by 9 bases, and 3 bases separated the two germline ends. Details on this clone: Its antigen is undetermined.

Ipilimumab-mediated CTLA-4 blockade plus focal radiation was given to patients having chemo-refractory metastatic non-small-cell lung cancer. The material sequenced was peripheral blood, taken from a patient treated with radiotherapy plus ipilimumab. This clonotype originated in a human donor with non-small cell lung cancer who had stable disease on radiotherapy plus ipilimumab. V and J are TRBV23-1 and TRBJ1-1; D is ambiguous. TRBV23-1 falls under the ORF class, with uncertain function. CDR3 in amino acids: CASIKAFF. DNA of the CDR3: TGCGCCAGCATCAAAGCTTTCTTT.